Shown below are 9 T cell receptor beta chains from a single sample sequenced in a study of T cell changes during pregnancy in multiple sclerosis. Clones were sequenced by immunoSEQ multiplex PCR, and TCRdb holds only the in-frame ones, with some missing. The top ten clones hold less than 0.55% of a sample with around 130,000 clones, around 95% of them seen once. Here the sequenced sample was peripheral blood, taken after pregnancy. The receptor source for this set is a female donor with multiple sclerosis, enrolled in a pregnancy study.

The chain links TRBV18 to TRBJ2-3, with TRBD2 identical over 9 bases. Germline V lookup: CDR1 KGHSH, CDR2 LQKENI. The CDR3 contains 18 residues. V shed 0 bases, J shed 6 bases, and the junction held 13 bases outside the gene matches. The CDR3 bases are TGTGCCAGCTCACCACCGACTAGCGGATACGTACACGGCGATACGCAGTATTTT. This translates into CASSPPTSGYVHGDTQYF.

This chain uses TRBV7-8 with TRBJ2-1; D call uncertain. Germline V gene lookup returns CDR1 SGHVS and CDR2 FQNEAQ. Between the trimmed V and J ends, which lost 5 bases and 7 bases, there was a span of 12 bases. The CDR3 spans 13 residues. CDR3 region: CASSPEYRNEQFF. The CDR3 bases are TGTGCCAGCAGCCCGGAGTACCGTAATGAGCAGTTCTTC. Together with reference TRBV7-8 and TRBJ2-1, the CDR3 gives the full variable domain: GAGVSQSPRYKVAKRGQDVALRCDPISGHVSLFWYQQALGQGPEFLTYFQNEAQLDKSGLPSDRFFAERPEGSVSTLKIQRTQQEDSAVYLCASSPEYRNEQFFGPGTRLTVL.

The chain is built from TRBV6-5 and TRBJ1-1, with TRBD1 matching over 7 bases. J gave up 4 bases and V 7 bases, and 6 bases lay outside the gene matches. CDR1 and CDR2 (germline): MNHEY, SVGAGI. The CDR3 extends over 13 amino acids. CDR3 protein: CASKNRGVTEAFF. The CDR3 DNA reads TGTGCCAGCAAAAACAGGGGAGTCACTGAAGCTTTCTTT.

The chain couples TRBV9 to TRBJ2-7; 7 nucleotides line up with TRBD2. Looked up from germline, CDR1 is SGDLS and CDR2 is YYNGEE. Germline trimming cut 4 bases from V and 6 bases from J; bases unmatched to any gene: 4. The CDR3 runs to 12 residues. The CDR3 DNA sequence: TGTGCCAGCAGCTCGGGAGGTTCCGAGCAGTACTTC. Translating it yields CASSSGGSEQYF.

The V gene is TRBV9, the J gene TRBJ1-5; TRBD1 aligns across 7 bases. Germline CDR1 is SGDLS and CDR2 is YYNGEE. This CDR3 has 15 residues. The trim removed 4 bases at V and 0 bases at J, leaving 4 bases unmatched. The CDR3 reads CASSRDSHSNQPQHF. Here the CDR3 DNA reads TGTGCCAGCAGCCGGGACAGCCATAGCAATCAGCCCCAGCATTTT. The whole variable domain, filled in from reference TRBV9 and TRBJ1-5, reads DSGVTQTPKHLITATGQRVTLRCSPRSGDLSVYWYQQSLDQGLQFLIQYYNGEERAKGNILERFSAQQFPDLHSELNLSSLELGDSALYFCASSRDSHSNQPQHFGDGTRLSIL.

The chain links TRBV25-1 to TRBJ2-3; no clear D. The CDR3 is 13 amino acids. With 2 bases removed from V and 9 bases from J, the gap between germline ends came to 12 bases. CDR1 and CDR2 from the germline V gene are MGHDK and SYGVNS. The CDR3 DNA reads as TGTGCCAGCAGTGAAGTTTTGGCGGCGACGCAGTATTTT. This encodes CASSEVLAATQYF.

The CDR3 reads CASSPYRGDEQFF. In DNA, the CDR3 is TGTGCCAGCTCCCCTTACAGGGGTGATGAGCAGTTCTTC. The chain is built from TRBV18 and TRBJ2-1; TRBD1 agrees at 7 bases. CDR3 length: 13 amino acids. CDR1 is KGHSH and CDR2 is LQKENI in the germline V gene. V was pared by 6 bases and J by 8 bases, with 7 bases of the junction left unmatched. The variable domain in full, completed from reference TRBV18 and TRBJ2-1, reads NAGVMQNPRHLVRRRGQEARLRCSPMKGHSHVYWYRQLPEEGLKFMVYLQKENIIDESGMPKERFSAEFPKEGPSILRIQQVVRGDSAAYFCASSPYRGDEQFFGPGTRLTVL.

V and J are TRBV29-1 and TRBJ2-3; tentatively, D is TRBD1 (5 bases). The germline V and J ends were trimmed by 4 bases and 2 bases, with 16 bases remaining between them. The germline V gene has CDR1 SQVTM and CDR2 ANQGSEA. This CDR3 comprises 15 residues. The CDR3 DNA sequence: TGCAGCGTTGTGAAAGGGGCTCAAGACACAGATACGCAGTATTTT. Translation: CSVVKGAQDTDTQYF.

Here the CDR3 DNA reads TGCGCCAGCAAATACGAGACAGGACACTACGAGCAGTACTTC. The encoded protein is CASKYETGHYEQYF. The chain couples TRBV5-1 to TRBJ2-7; tentative D call: TRBD1 (6 bases). V dropped 6 bases and J dropped 3 bases, with 16 bases sitting between them. The CDR3 is made up of 14 amino acids. Per germline, CDR1 SGHRS and CDR2 YFSETQ.